What follows is one T cell receptor (beta chain) and its context. Antigen unknown. This sample was included in a study of cytomegalovirus exposure and HLA in healthy donors. Notes on the study in general: Usually a TCR sequence was rare, but some public TCRs were found in many donors. Reports indicated that the classifier achieved high specificity and sensitivity in diagnosing cytomegalovirus status.

Clones were read by immunoSEQ multiplex PCR, and TCRdb kept only the in-frame ones, dropping some. The sample comprises 120,000 or so clones, 88% of which are singletons, and roughly 1.4% rests with the top ten. Looked up from germline, CDR1 is LGHNA and CDR2 is YSLEER. The V and J ends lost 0 bases and 0 bases, in that order; junction bases with no gene match: 1. This CDR3 has 16 residues. The receptor was derived from a woman in her 30s in good health and CMV-seropositive. Sequenced material: PBMCs. This chain uses TRBV4-3 with TRBJ2-3; 9 nucleotides align to TRBD2. The CDR3 sequence: CASSQETSGSTDTQYF. The DNA for the CDR3 is TGCGCCAGCAGCCAAGAAACTAGCGGGAGCACAGATACGCAGTATTTT.